Listed here is a single T cell receptor beta chain. What it binds is unknown. CD45RO-negative CD8 cells positively selected for CCR7 made up the naive population, which excluded terminally differentiated effector memory CD45RA+ cells. The donor population consisted of healthy HIV-negative adults with no recent acute infections or vaccinations. This entry is derived from a study of shared clonotypes between healthy human individuals. Profiling relied on immunoSEQ multiplex PCR, and the TCRdb table lists in-frame clones only, not all of them. Of hundreds of thousands of clones in the sample, around 92% were seen once. Study-level results: Clonotype sharing across donors was expected to vary with sequencing depth.

Trimming left V 2 bases short and J 3 bases short, with 8 bases between. Germline loops: CDR1 SGHNT, CDR2 YENEEA. The length of the CDR3 is 13 residues. The V and J genes are TRBV11-3 and TRBJ2-7; D remains ambiguous. The TCR was taken from a man aged 25 to 40 in good health. Specimen: naive CD8+ T cells sorted from blood. The CDR3 bases are TGTGCCAGCAGCTTATACGCCAACTACGAGCAGTACTTC. As protein: CASSLYANYEQYF. Using reference TRBV11-3 and TRBJ2-7 for the parts outside the CDR3, the full variable domain is EAGVVQSPRYKIIEKKQPVAFWCNPISGHNTLYWYLQNLGQGPELLIRYENEEAVDDSQLPKDRFSAERLKGVDSTLKIQPAELGDSAVYLCASSLYANYEQYFGPGTRLTVT.